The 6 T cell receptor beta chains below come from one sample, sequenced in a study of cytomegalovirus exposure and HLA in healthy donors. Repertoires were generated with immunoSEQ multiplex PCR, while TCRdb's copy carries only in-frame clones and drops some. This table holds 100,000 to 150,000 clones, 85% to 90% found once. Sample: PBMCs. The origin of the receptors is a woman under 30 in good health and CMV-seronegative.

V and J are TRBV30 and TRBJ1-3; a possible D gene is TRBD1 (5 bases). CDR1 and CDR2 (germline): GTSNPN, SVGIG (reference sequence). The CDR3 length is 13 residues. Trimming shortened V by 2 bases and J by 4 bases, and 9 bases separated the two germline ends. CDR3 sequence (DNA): TGTGCCTGGAGTAGGGGCTCCGGAAACACCATATATTTT. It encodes CAWSRGSGNTIYF.

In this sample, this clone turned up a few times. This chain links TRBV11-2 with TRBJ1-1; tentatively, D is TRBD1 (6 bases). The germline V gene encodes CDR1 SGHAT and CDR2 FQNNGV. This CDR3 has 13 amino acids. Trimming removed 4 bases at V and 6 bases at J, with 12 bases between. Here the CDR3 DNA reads TGTGCCAGCAGCTCAGGGGTTCGCCCTGAAGCTTTCTTT. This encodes CASSSGVRPEAFF.

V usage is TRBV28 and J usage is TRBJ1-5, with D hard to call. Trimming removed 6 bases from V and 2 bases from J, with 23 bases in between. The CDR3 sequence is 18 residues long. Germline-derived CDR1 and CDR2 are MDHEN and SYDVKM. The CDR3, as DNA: TGTGCCAGCAGGTTTCGGGCAGGACTGATGTATGGCAATCAGCCCCAGCATTTT. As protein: CASRFRAGLMYGNQPQHF.

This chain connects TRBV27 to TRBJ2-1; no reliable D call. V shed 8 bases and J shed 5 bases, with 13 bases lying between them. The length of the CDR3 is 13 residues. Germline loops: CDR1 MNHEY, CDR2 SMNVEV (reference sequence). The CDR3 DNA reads TGTGCCAGCTCCCTGGCAACCGACAATGAGCAGTTCTTC. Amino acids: CASSLATDNEQFF.

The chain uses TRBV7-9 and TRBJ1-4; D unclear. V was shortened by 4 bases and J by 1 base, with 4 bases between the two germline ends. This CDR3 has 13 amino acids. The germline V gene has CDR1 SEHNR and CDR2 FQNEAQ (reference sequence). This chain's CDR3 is CASSSQTNEKLFF. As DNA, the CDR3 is TGTGCCAGCAGCTCCCAAACTAATGAAAAACTGTTTTTT.

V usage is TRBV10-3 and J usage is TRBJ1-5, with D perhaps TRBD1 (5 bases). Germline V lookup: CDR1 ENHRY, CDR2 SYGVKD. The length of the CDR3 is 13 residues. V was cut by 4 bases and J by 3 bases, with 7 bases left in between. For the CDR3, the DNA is TGTGCCATCAGTGGACAGACCAATCAGCCCCAGCATTTT. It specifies CAISGQTNQPQHF.